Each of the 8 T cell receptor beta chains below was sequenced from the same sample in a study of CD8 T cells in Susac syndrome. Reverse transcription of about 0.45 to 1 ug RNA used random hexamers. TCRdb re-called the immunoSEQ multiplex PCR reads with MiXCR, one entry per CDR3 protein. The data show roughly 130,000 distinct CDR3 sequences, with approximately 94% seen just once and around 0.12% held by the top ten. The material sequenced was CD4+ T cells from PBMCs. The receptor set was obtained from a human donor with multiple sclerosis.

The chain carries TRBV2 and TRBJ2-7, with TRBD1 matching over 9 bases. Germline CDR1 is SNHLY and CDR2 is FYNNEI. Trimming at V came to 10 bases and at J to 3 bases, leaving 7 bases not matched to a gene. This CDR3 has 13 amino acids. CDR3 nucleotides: TGTGCCACCCACAGGGGGCTGAGCTACGAGCAGTACTTC. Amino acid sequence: CATHRGLSYEQYF.

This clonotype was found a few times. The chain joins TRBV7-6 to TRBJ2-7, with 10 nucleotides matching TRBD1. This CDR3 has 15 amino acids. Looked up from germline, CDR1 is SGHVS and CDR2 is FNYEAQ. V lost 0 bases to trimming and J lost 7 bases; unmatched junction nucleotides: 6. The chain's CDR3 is CASSLAIGTGEEQYF. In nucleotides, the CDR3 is TGTGCCAGCAGCTTAGCGATTGGGACAGGGGAAGAGCAGTACTTC.

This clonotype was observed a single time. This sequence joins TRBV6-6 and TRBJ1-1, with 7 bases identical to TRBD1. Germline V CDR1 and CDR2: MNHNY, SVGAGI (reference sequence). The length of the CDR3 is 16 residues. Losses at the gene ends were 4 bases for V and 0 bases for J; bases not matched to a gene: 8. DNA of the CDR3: TGTGCCAGCAGTTCTGGACAGGCAACCATGAACACTGAAGCTTTCTTT. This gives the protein CASSSGQATMNTEAFF.

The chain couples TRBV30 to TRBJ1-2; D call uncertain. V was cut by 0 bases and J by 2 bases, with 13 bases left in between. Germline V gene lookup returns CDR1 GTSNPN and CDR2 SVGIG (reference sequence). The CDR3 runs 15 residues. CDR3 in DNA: TGTGCCTGGAGTGTACGACCAGGTAGAAACTATGGCTACACCTTC. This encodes CAWSVRPGRNYGYTF.

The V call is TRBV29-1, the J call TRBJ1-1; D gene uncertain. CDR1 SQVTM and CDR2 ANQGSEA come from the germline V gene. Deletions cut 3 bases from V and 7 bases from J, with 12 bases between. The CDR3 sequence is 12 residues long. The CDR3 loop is CSVEASLDEAFF. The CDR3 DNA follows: TGCAGCGTTGAGGCCAGCTTAGATGAAGCTTTCTTT.

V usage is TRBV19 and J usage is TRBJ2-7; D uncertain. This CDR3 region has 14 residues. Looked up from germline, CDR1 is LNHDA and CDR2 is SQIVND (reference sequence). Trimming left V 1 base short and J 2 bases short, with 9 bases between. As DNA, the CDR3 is TGTGCCAGTAGTATAGCAGGTCAGACCTACGAGCAGTACTTC. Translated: CASSIAGQTYEQYF.

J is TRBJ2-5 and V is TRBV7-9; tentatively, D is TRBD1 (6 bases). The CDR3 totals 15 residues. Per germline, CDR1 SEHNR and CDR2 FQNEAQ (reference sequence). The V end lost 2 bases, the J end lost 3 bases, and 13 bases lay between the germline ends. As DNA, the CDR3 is TGTGCCAGCAGCTTATCGGGACAACAAAAAGAGACCCAGTACTTC. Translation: CASSLSGQQKETQYF.

For the CDR3, the DNA is TGCGCCAGCAGCTTGGAGACTGAAGCTTTCTTT. Encoded protein: CASSLETEAFF. The genes are TRBV5-1 and TRBJ1-1; D uncertain. Trimming took 0 bases from V and 5 from J, leaving 2 bases between them. From germline, CDR1 is SGHRS and CDR2 YFSETQ. The CDR3 covers 11 residues.